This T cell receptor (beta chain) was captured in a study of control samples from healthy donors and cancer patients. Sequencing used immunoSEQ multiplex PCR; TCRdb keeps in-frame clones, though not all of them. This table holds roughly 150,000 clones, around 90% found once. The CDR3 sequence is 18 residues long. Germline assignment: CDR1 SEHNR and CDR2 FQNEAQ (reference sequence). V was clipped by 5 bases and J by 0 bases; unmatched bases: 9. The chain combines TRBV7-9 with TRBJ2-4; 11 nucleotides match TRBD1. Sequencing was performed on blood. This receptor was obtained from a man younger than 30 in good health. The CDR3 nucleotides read TGTGCCAGCAGCCCGGGACAGGGGGATACGGGAGCCAAAAACATTCAGTACTTC. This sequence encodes CASSPGQGDTGAKNIQYF. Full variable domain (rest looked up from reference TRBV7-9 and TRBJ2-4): DTGVSQNPRHKITKRGQNVTFRCDPISEHNRLYWYRQTLGQGPEFLTYFQNEAQLEKSRLLSDRFSAERPKGSFSTLEIQRTEQGDSAMYLCASSPGQGDTGAKNIQYFGAGTRLSVL.